The source of this T cell receptor beta chain is a study of T-cell memory formation after mild COVID-19. Study details: Largely donor-specific TCR clusters were found. The study, taken as a whole, reports: Among clones contracting day 15 to 85, CD4/CD8 was balanced, whereas later expanders leaned CD4+. Certain responding clones were present in pre-infection memory, suggesting participation of cross-reactive memory.

5'RACE with constant-segment primers yielded barcoded, UMI-tagged TCR alpha and TCR beta cDNA libraries. TCRdb recomputed calls from the 5' RACE reads with MiXCR, one row per CDR3 protein. The sample has 200,000 to 250,000 distinct CDR3 sequences; about 9.2% are singletons. In this sample, this clonotype turned up a few times. Antigen: not known. CDR1 is SGHTA and CDR2 is FQGNSA in the germline V gene. The CDR3 spans 14 residues. V was clipped by 4 bases and J by 6 bases; unmatched bases: 4. The TCR originated in a man aged 18 to 30 who had mild COVID-19 (a few samples of this study predate the infection). Cell type and time point are not known. The sequenced sample consisted of PBMCs or a T cell subset sorted from them (not recorded which). The rearrangement uses TRBV7-2 and TRBJ2-2; 8 bases agree with TRBD2. CDR3 loop: CASSSGGAAGELFF. CDR3 in DNA: TGTGCCAGCAGCTCCGGGGGGGCCGCCGGGGAGCTGTTTTTT.